The 32 T cell receptor beta chains listed next were all sequenced from one sample in a study of blood T cells in healthy people across ages. The authors ran a second PCR of 7 to 11 cycles using a sample-barcoded 5' primer and a J-beta primer mix. TCRdb redid the calling of the 5' RACE reads with MiXCR, one entry per CDR3 protein. The sample yields about 1 million distinct CDR3 sequences, under 30% seen once. These data also featured in a second study, about T cells of mothers and their children.

What was sequenced was blood. These receptors were obtained from a girl aged 2 to 9 in good health.

This clonotype has a handful of counts. The chain links TRBV4-1 to TRBJ2-5; D could derive from TRBD1 or TRBD2 (5 bases each). CDR3 size: 13 residues. With 0 bases removed from V and 13 bases from J, the gap between germline ends came to 15 bases. CDR1 MGHRA and CDR2 YSYEKL come from the germline V gene. Here the CDR3 DNA reads TGCGCCAGCAGCCAAGATCTGGGACGGGGCCCGTACTTC. Translating gives CASSQDLGRGPYF.

This rearrangement joins TRBV25-1 to TRBJ1-1; possible D gene TRBD1, 5 bases. Germline lookup yields CDR1 MGHDK and CDR2 SYGVNS. The germline V and J ends were trimmed by 3 bases and 11 bases, with 22 bases remaining between them. The CDR3 consists of 15 residues. The CDR3 loop reads CASSDHRGLSVDAFF. The DNA of the CDR3 is TGTGCCAGCAGTGATCATCGGGGCCTAAGCGTTGACGCTTTCTTT.

This clonotype was seen many times. This chain uses TRBV6-5 with TRBJ2-7; D call uncertain. The CDR3 totals 11 residues. CDR1 is MNHEY and CDR2 is SVGAGI in the germline V gene. Trimming left V 3 bases short and J 3 bases short, with 3 bases between. The CDR3 is CASSYNYEQYF. The CDR3 bases are TGTGCCAGCAGTTATAACTACGAGCAGTACTTC.

This clonotype came up a few times. This rearrangement joins TRBV7-9 to TRBJ2-5, with D perhaps matching TRBD2 (5 bases). With 4 bases removed from V and 4 bases from J, the gap between germline ends came to 13 bases. The germline CDR1 and CDR2 sequences are SEHNR and FQNEAQ (reference sequence). The CDR3 runs 14 residues. Here the CDR3 DNA reads TGTGCCAGCAGCTCCTTGGAAAGCGGAGAGACCCAGTACTTC. Encoded protein: CASSSLESGETQYF.

This chain connects TRBV5-1 to TRBJ2-7, with TRBD2 matching 9 bases. The CDR3 has 16 residues. Germline V gene data show CDR1 as SGHRS and CDR2 as YFSETQ. The ends lost 0 bases at V and 4 bases at J; junction bases unmatched: 8. For the CDR3, the DNA is TGCGCCAGCAGCTTGGAAACTCTAGCGGGGTCGTACGAGCAGTACTTC. It translates to CASSLETLAGSYEQYF.

The chain is built from TRBV5-4 and TRBJ2-1; D may be TRBD1 (6 bases). Trimming pared 3 bases from V and 7 bases from J, leaving 14 bases between. Germline V gives CDR1 SGHNT, CDR2 YYREEE (reference sequence). The CDR3 consists of 14 residues. For the CDR3, the DNA is TGTGCCAGCAGCTCCGGACAGCGTACAAATGAGCAGTTCTTC. It translates to CASSSGQRTNEQFF.

This rearrangement joins TRBV29-1 to TRBJ2-7; weak D call: TRBD1 (5 bases). Germline V gene data show CDR1 as SQVTM and CDR2 as ANQGSEA. V gave up 5 bases and J gave up 9 bases, with 17 bases separating them. The CDR3 has 12 residues. CDR3 in amino acids: CSVSQGARGQYF. The CDR3 coding sequence is TGCAGCGTTTCACAAGGGGCAAGGGGGCAGTACTTC.

This clonotype was detected only once. The V and J genes are TRBV7-9 and TRBJ2-5; maybe TRBD2 (6 bases). The V end was cut by 2 bases, the J end by 1 base, with 11 bases between. This CDR3 is built from 15 residues. The germline V gene encodes CDR1 SEHNR and CDR2 FQNEAQ (reference sequence). The CDR3 loop reads CASSLSGSGQETQYF. CDR3 DNA sequence: TGTGCCAGCAGCTTAAGTGGTAGCGGCCAAGAGACCCAGTACTTC.

This clonotype came up a few times. The rearrangement joins TRBV27 to TRBJ1-6; D remains unclear. Per the germline V gene, CDR1 is MNHEY and CDR2 is SMNVEV (reference sequence). V shed 7 bases and J shed 0 bases, with 7 bases lying between them. The CDR3 runs to 14 residues. The CDR3 DNA sequence: TGTGCCAGCAAGCAGAGCTCCTATAATTCACCCCTCCACTTT. This gives the protein CASKQSSYNSPLHF.

J is TRBJ2-4 and V is TRBV28, with 7 bases lining up with TRBD1. This CDR3 is built from 13 residues. After removal of 8 bases from V and 5 bases from J, the junction contained 6 bases not matched to a gene. Germline V CDR1 and CDR2: MDHEN, SYDVKM. CDR3 amino acids: CASQGQSQNIQYF. CDR3 DNA sequence: TGTGCCAGCCAGGGACAGAGCCAAAACATTCAGTACTTC.

This clonotype has a handful of counts. The rearrangement joins TRBV9 to TRBJ2-5; the match to TRBD2 covers 7 bases. Per germline, CDR1 SGDLS and CDR2 YYNGEE. This CDR3 is built from 14 residues. J was trimmed by 2 bases and V by 3 bases; bases with no gene match: 4. In DNA form, the CDR3 reads TGTGCCAGCAGCGCGGGAGGACTTCAAGAGACCCAGTACTTC. Amino acid sequence: CASSAGGLQETQYF.

This clonotype was seen more than once but under ten times. The rearrangement uses TRBV4-3 and TRBJ2-7; 7 positions agree with TRBD1. The CDR3 is made up of 15 amino acids. V dropped 3 bases and J dropped 5; count of bases not matched to a gene: 10. Germline V gene lookup returns CDR1 LGHNA and CDR2 YSLEER. CDR3 protein: CASSQSTGEKNEQYF. The CDR3 nucleotides read TGCGCCAGCAGCCAGTCAACAGGGGAGAAAAACGAGCAGTACTTC.

This rearrangement joins TRBV6-6 to TRBJ2-3; D unresolved. Trimming stripped 10 bases from V and 2 bases from J, with 16 bases between. CDR3 length: 14 residues. Germline CDR1 MNHNY, CDR2 SVGAGI (reference sequence). The CDR3 nucleotides read TGTGCCACCACCGGGCCCTACTACACAGATACGCAGTATTTT. Its protein is CATTGPYYTDTQYF.

The genes are TRBV20-1 and TRBJ2-3; either TRBD1 or TRBD2 may supply D (5 bases each). V was clipped by 0 bases and J by 2 bases, with 15 bases between them. Per the germline V gene, CDR1 is DFQATT and CDR2 is SNEGSKA (reference sequence). This CDR3 has 16 amino acids. The CDR3 reads CSARDPRGVDTDTQYF. The CDR3 coding sequence is TGCAGTGCTAGAGATCCGAGAGGGGTTGACACAGATACGCAGTATTTT.

V gene TRBV12-3 or TRBV12-4 combines with J gene TRBJ2-5, with 15 bases lining up with TRBD2. The end of the DNA aligns better with TRBJ2-7, so the J call may be wrong. The CDR3 has 16 amino acids. CDR3 nucleotides: TGTGCCAGCAGACCCGGACTAGCGGGAGGGCGGAGCGAGCAGTACTTC. Translation gives CASRPGLAGGRSEQYF.

This clonotype was found many times. The chain couples TRBV29-1 to TRBJ2-2, with D possibly being TRBD2 (5 bases). The V gene's germline CDR1 is SQVTM and CDR2 ANQGSEA. Trimming took off 4 bases at V and 4 bases at J, with 10 bases between the two ends. The CDR3 totals 13 residues. The DNA for the CDR3 is TGCAGCGTTGCGACTACAAGCACCGGGGAGCTGTTTTTT. This translates into CSVATTSTGELFF.

This clonotype was counted only a few times. The gene calls are TRBV27 and TRBJ1-1, with D perhaps TRBD1 (5 bases). The V end was cut by 5 bases, the J end by 3 bases, with 10 bases between. Germline-derived CDR1 and CDR2 are MNHEY and SMNVEV (reference sequence). CDR3 length equals 13 residues. In nucleotides, the CDR3 is TGTGCCAGCAGTCGGGGGAGCCACACTGAAGCTTTCTTT. This codes for CASSRGSHTEAFF.

The J gene is TRBJ1-5, the V gene TRBV20-1; D gene uncertain. CDR3 length: 13 amino acids. V lost 3 bases and J 9 bases, leaving 15 bases between the germline ends. Germline lookup yields CDR1 DFQATT and CDR2 SNEGSKA (reference sequence). Written as DNA, the CDR3 is TGCAGTGCTAGGGGTCCGGAAAATGGGCCCCAGCATTTT. Translated, it gives CSARGPENGPQHF.

For the CDR3, the DNA is TGTGCCAGCAGTCCCCAGTGGGGAAACAGTGAAAAACTGTTTTTT. Protein sequence: CASSPQWGNSEKLFF. J is TRBJ1-4 and V is TRBV6-5; D ambiguous. The ends were cut back, 5 bases at V and 7 bases at J, with 17 bases in the middle. CDR3 length equals 15 residues. Germline-derived CDR1 and CDR2 are MNHEY and SVGAGI.

This rearrangement joins TRBV29-1 to TRBJ2-5, with 7 bases fitting TRBD2. Germline V gene sequence: CDR1 SQVTM, CDR2 ANQGSEA. Trimming cost V 7 bases and J 4 bases; bases outside gene matches: 6. This CDR3 comprises 12 residues. The CDR3 loop reads CSALERGETQYF. In nucleotides, the CDR3 is TGCAGCGCCCTAGAGCGGGGAGAGACCCAGTACTTC. The variable domain in full, completed from reference TRBV29-1 and TRBJ2-5, reads SAVISQKPSRDICQRGTSLTIQCQVDSQVTMMFWYRQQPGQSLTLIATANQGSEATYESGFVIDKFPISRPNLTFSTLTVSNMSPEDSSIYLCSALERGETQYFGPGTRLLVL.

The J gene is TRBJ2-3, the V gene TRBV7-8, with D unclear. The germline CDR1 and CDR2 sequences are SGHVS and FQNEAQ. Trimming shortened V by 5 bases and J by 1 base, and 13 bases separated the two germline ends. This CDR3 spans 15 amino acids. CDR3 bases: TGTGCCAGCAGCACGACCCCCGCTCGCACAGATACGCAGTATTTT. It encodes CASSTTPARTDTQYF. The full variable domain, in which reference TRBV7-8 and TRBJ2-3 provide the parts outside the CDR3, is GAGVSQSPRYKVAKRGQDVALRCDPISGHVSLFWYQQALGQGPEFLTYFQNEAQLDKSGLPSDRFFAERPEGSVSTLKIQRTQQEDSAVYLCASSTTPARTDTQYFGPGTRLTVL.

This clonotype has a handful of counts. The chain uses TRBV3-1 and TRBJ1-4, with a weak D call TRBD1 (5 bases). Germline V gene lookup returns CDR1 LGHDT and CDR2 YNNKEL (reference sequence). Trimming left V 4 bases short and J 4 bases short, with 16 bases between. The CDR3 covers 16 residues. Here the CDR3 reads CASSLMPGLFNEKLFF. CDR3 in DNA: TGTGCCAGCAGCCTTATGCCAGGGTTGTTTAATGAAAAACTGTTTTTT.

To note about this clonotype: A clone one base away is much larger, so this may be a read error. The V gene is TRBV20-1, the J gene TRBJ2-7, with D tentatively TRBD2 (6 bases). CDR3 length equals 15 residues. The V gene lost 3 bases and the J gene lost 5 bases, with 20 bases spanning the gap. The germline V gene has CDR1 DFQATT and CDR2 SNEGSKA (reference sequence). The CDR3: CSASPLAEGSHEQYF. CDR3 bases: TGCAGTGCTAGTCCTTTAGCGGAGGGGTCTCACGAGCAGTACTTC.

The chain is built from TRBV7-2 and TRBJ1-4; 9 bases map to TRBD1. J lost 11 bases, V lost 5 bases, and 9 bases had no gene match. The germline V gene has CDR1 SGHTA and CDR2 FQGNSA. This CDR3 spans 14 amino acids. CDR3 nucleotides: TGTGCCAGCAGCACACGCCGGGACAGGGCTAAACTGTTTTTT. It encodes CASSTRRDRAKLFF. Full variable domain (rest looked up from reference TRBV7-2 and TRBJ1-4): GAGVSQSPSNKVTEKGKDVELRCDPISGHTALYWYRQSLGQGLEFLIYFQGNSAPDKSGLPSDRFSAERTGGSVSTLTIQRTQQEDSAVYLCASSTRRDRAKLFFGSGTQLSVL.

This clonotype was observed a handful of times. The chain links TRBV29-1 to TRBJ1-4; unclear D gene. The CDR3 spans 14 residues. V was pared by 3 bases and J by 8 bases, with 16 bases between. Germline values: CDR1 SQVTM, CDR2 ANQGSEA. The CDR3 DNA is TGCAGCGTTGAGTCAGACGGAATCGGAGAAAAACTGTTTTTT. It specifies CSVESDGIGEKLFF. Full variable domain (missing parts from reference TRBV29-1 and TRBJ1-4): SAVISQKPSRDICQRGTSLTIQCQVDSQVTMMFWYRQQPGQSLTLIATANQGSEATYESGFVIDKFPISRPNLTFSTLTVSNMSPEDSSIYLCSVESDGIGEKLFFGSGTQLSVL.

CDR3 DNA sequence: TGTGCCAGCTCACCTACCGTGGGAACTGAAGCTTTCTTT. Protein sequence: CASSPTVGTEAFF. The V gene is TRBV18, the J gene TRBJ1-1; the D is unclear. The V and J ends lost 3 bases and 5 bases respectively, with 10 bases between them. The CDR3 is made up of 13 amino acids. Germline CDR1 reads KGHSH; CDR2 reads LQKENI.

Points on this clonotype: In this CDR3 the conserved last residue, phenylalanine or tryptophan, is missing, so a read error is likely. The gene calls are TRBV12-3 or TRBV12-4 and TRBJ2-7, with a tentative D call TRBD1 (7 bases). The CDR3 length is 16 residues. The CDR3: CTSSLGGSGGSYEQYL. CDR3 DNA sequence: TGTACCAGCAGTTTAGGGGGGTCAGGGGGCTCCTACGAGCAGTACCTC.

The chain recombines TRBV20-1 with TRBJ2-7; TRBD2 matches 14 bases. The germline V gene encodes CDR1 DFQATT and CDR2 SNEGSKA (reference sequence). The CDR3 loop spans 13 amino acids. Trimming cost V 5 bases and J 10 bases; bases outside gene matches: 7. The CDR3 loop is CSAGLAGGIHQYF. The CDR3 nucleotides are TGCAGTGCTGGACTAGCGGGAGGAATTCATCAGTACTTC.

Worth noting for this clonotype: The junction departs from germline at one end; a sequencing error may be responsible. This sequence joins TRBV7-9 and TRBJ1-2; D may be TRBD1 (5 bases). Germline V gene sequence: CDR1 SEHNR, CDR2 FQNEAQ (reference sequence). This CDR3 is 15 amino acids long. This CDR3 reads CASSSGATLNCGYTF. CDR3 bases: TGTGCCAGCAGTAGCGGGGCTACCCTTAACTGTGGCTACACCTTC.

The J gene is TRBJ2-7, the V gene TRBV24-1; tentatively, D is TRBD1 (6 bases). This CDR3 has 19 amino acids. Germline lookup yields CDR1 KGHDR and CDR2 SFDVKD. Trimming took off 1 base at V and 1 base at J, with 22 bases between the two ends. CDR3 coding DNA: TGTGCCACCAGTGATTTACCGGGACATCTTACTATTCGGTCCTACGAGCAGTACTTC. Translation: CATSDLPGHLTIRSYEQYF.

This clonotype was observed a handful of times. V and J are TRBV19 and TRBJ2-1, with D possibly TRBD2 on 6 matching bases. Germline lookup yields CDR1 LNHDA and CDR2 SQIVND (reference sequence). V shed 4 bases and J shed 3 bases, with 16 bases lying between them. CDR3 size: 16 residues. CDR3 in DNA: TGTGCCAGTAGTAACCCGACGGGACTGCTCTACAATGAGCAGTTCTTC. Its translation is CASSNPTGLLYNEQFF.

This chain links TRBV18 with TRBJ2-1; a possible D gene is TRBD2 (6 bases). The V and J ends lost 5 bases and 9 bases respectively, with 14 bases between them. Looked up from germline, CDR1 is KGHSH and CDR2 is LQKENI. The CDR3 is 13 amino acids. The CDR3 loop reads CASSTGPAGEQFF. CDR3 nucleotides: TGTGCCAGCTCAACAGGACCAGCGGGTGAGCAGTTCTTC.